The 3 T cell receptor beta chains listed next were all sequenced from one sample in a study of cytomegalovirus exposure and HLA in healthy donors. PCR involved 60 Vbeta and 13 Jbeta primers. The data were produced by immunoSEQ multiplex PCR, yet TCRdb's version contains in-frame clones alone and is incomplete. The table shows roughly 43,000 clones, with about 80% occurring only once. Sequences were obtained from PBMCs. These TCRs come from a young man in good health and CMV-seronegative.

This sequence joins TRBV19 and TRBJ2-7; weak D call: TRBD2 (6 bases). V was pared by 6 bases and J by 0 bases, with 12 bases between. The length of the CDR3 is 14 residues. Germline loops: CDR1 LNHDA, CDR2 SQIVND (reference sequence). The CDR3 is CASRRDPSSYEQYF. The CDR3 coding sequence is TGTGCCAGTAGGCGGGACCCGAGCTCCTACGAGCAGTACTTC.

V is TRBV6-5 and J is TRBJ2-3; D uncertain. Germline loops: CDR1 MNHEY, CDR2 SVGAGI. The V end was cut by 7 bases, the J end by 3 bases, with 14 bases between. CDR3 size: 14 residues. The CDR3 sequence: CASTTWSQTDTQYF. The CDR3 bases are TGTGCCAGCACGACTTGGAGTCAGACAGATACGCAGTATTTT.

The CDR3 nucleotides are TGTGCCAGCAGCCTACTAGCGGGCCCCTACAATGAGCAGTTCTTC. It codes for CASSLLAGPYNEQFF. This rearrangement joins TRBV11-3 to TRBJ2-1, with 9 positions matching TRBD2. The V and J ends lost 5 bases and 2 bases, in that order; junction bases with no gene match: 4. The CDR3 totals 15 residues. The germline CDR1 and CDR2 sequences are SGHNT and YENEEA. The entire variable domain, with the rest obtained from reference TRBV11-3 and TRBJ2-1, is as follows: EAGVVQSPRYKIIEKKQPVAFWCNPISGHNTLYWYLQNLGQGPELLIRYENEEAVDDSQLPKDRFSAERLKGVDSTLKIQPAELGDSAVYLCASSLLAGPYNEQFFGPGTRLTVL.